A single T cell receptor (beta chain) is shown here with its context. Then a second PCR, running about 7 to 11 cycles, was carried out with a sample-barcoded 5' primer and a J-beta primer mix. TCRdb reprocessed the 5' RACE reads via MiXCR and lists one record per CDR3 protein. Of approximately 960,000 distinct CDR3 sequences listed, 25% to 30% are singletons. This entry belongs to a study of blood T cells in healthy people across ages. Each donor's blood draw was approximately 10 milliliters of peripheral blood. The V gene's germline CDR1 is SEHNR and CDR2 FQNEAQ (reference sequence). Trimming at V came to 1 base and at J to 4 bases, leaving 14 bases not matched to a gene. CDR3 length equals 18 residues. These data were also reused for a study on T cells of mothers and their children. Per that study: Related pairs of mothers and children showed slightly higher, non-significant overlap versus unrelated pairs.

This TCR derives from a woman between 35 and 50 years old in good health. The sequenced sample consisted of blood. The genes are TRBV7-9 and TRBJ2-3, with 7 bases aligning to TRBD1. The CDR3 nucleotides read TGTGCCAGCAGCTTAGGAGAGACAGGGCGAGGGGGCGCAGATACGCAGTATTTT. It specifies CASSLGETGRGGADTQYF. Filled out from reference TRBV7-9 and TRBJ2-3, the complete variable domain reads DTGVSQNPRHKITKRGQNVTFRCDPISEHNRLYWYRQTLGQGPEFLTYFQNEAQLEKSRLLSDRFSAERPKGSFSTLEIQRTEQGDSAMYLCASSLGETGRGGADTQYFGPGTRLTVL.